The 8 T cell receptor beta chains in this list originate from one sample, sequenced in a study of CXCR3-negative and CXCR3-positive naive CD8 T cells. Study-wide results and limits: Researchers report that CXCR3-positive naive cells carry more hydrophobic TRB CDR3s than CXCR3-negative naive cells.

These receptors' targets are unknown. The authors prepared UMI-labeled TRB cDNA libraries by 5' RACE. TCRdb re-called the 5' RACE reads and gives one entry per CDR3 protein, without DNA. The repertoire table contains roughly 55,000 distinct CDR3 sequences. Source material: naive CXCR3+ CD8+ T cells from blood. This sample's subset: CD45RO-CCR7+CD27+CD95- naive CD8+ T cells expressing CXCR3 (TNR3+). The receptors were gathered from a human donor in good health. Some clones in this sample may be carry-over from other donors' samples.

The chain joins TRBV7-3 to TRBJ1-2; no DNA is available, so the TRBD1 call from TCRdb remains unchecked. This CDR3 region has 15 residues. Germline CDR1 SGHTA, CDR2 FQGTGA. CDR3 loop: CASSFVAGTTWDYTF. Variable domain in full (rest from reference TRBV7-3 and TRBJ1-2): GAGVSQTPSNKVTEKGKYVELRCDPISGHTALYWYRQSLGQGPEFLIYFQGTGAADDSGLPNDRFFAVRPEGSVSTLKIQRTERGDSAVYLCASSFVAGTTWDYTFGSGTRLTVV.

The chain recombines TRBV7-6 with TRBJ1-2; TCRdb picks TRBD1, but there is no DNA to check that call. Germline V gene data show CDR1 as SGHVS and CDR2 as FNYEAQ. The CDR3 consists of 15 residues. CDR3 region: CASSEETGAYYGYTF.

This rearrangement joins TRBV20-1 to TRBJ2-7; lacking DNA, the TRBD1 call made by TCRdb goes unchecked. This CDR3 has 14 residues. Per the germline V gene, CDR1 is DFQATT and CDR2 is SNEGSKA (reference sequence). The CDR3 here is CSASGPNRAYEQYF.

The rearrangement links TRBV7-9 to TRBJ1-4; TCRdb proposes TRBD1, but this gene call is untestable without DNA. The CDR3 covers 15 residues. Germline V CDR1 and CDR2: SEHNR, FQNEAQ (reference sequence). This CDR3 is CASSLASGGQGKLFF.

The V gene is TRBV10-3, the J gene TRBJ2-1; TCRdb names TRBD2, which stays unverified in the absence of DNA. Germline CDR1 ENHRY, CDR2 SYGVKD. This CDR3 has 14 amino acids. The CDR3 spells CAISGLAGKNEQFF.

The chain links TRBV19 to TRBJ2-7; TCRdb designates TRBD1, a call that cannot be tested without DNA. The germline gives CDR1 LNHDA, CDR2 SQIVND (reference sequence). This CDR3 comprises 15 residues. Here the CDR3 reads CASSATGAGVYEQYF.

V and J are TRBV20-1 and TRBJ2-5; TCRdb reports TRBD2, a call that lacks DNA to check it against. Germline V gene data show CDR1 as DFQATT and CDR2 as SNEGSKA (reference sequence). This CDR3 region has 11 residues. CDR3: CSATQDWTQYF.

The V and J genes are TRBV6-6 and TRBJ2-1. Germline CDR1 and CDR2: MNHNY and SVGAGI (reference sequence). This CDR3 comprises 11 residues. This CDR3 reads CASSITDEQFF.